These T cell receptor beta chains were read from a single sample in a study of T cell repertoires in cytomegalovirus infection. TCRdb fed the reads into MiXCR, producing one record per CDR3 protein. The sample gives more than 150,000 distinct CDR3 sequences, roughly 19% of which show up once; around 3.1% is in the top ten. Sequences were obtained from PBMCs. These receptors all come from a human donor in good health (CMV status not recorded). Some clones in this sample may be carry-over from other donors' samples. Both conserved end residues are part of each CDR3. The order of the fields is clone size, V gene, D gene, J gene, CDR3 protein, CDR3 DNA. D genes are given only for firm matches. The listing skips clone size in some rows; elsewhere it reads once, few, many or a size class.

clone size: NA
V gene: TRBV4-3
D gene: NA
J gene: TRBJ1-5
CDR3 protein: CASSQDQKGQPQHF
CDR3 DNA: TGCGCCAGCAGCCAAGATCAGAAAGGGCAGCCCCAGCATTTT

clone size: few
V gene: TRBV28
D gene: TRBD1
J gene: TRBJ1-4
CDR3 protein: CASSSLAGGGEKLFF
CDR3 DNA: TGTGCCAGCAGTTCATTAGCAGGGGGCGGTGAAAAACTGTTTTTT

clone size: many
V gene: TRBV14
D gene: TRBD2
J gene: TRBJ2-1
CDR3 protein: CASSPSLLAGLGEQFF
CDR3 DNA: TGTGCCAGCAGCCCGAGTCTACTAGCGGGTTTGGGTGAGCAGTTCTTC

clone size: NA
V gene: TRBV28
D gene: NA
J gene: TRBJ1-6
CDR3 protein: CASSAIGYNSPLHF
CDR3 DNA: TGTGCCAGCAGCGCGATCGGGTATAATTCACCCCTCCACTTT

clone size: many
V gene: TRBV7-2
D gene: NA
J gene: TRBJ2-1
CDR3 protein: CASSSAGGHYNEQFF
CDR3 DNA: TGTGCCAGCAGCTCCGCCGGGGGCCACTACAATGAGCAGTTCTTC

clone size: NA
V gene: TRBV9
D gene: NA
J gene: TRBJ1-2
CDR3 protein: CASSADRQGYTF
CDR3 DNA: TGTGCCAGCAGCGCGGACCGTCAGGGCTACACCTTC

clone size: NA
V gene: TRBV11-3
D gene: TRBD1
J gene: TRBJ2-1
CDR3 protein: CASSLRQGANEQFF
CDR3 DNA: TGTGCCAGCAGCTTAAGACAGGGGGCCAATGAGCAGTTCTTC

clone size: many
V gene: TRBV12-3/TRBV12-4
D gene: NA
J gene: TRBJ2-2
CDR3 protein: CASSSRDVGELFF
CDR3 DNA: TGTGCCAGCAGTTCGCGAGACGTCGGGGAGCTGTTTTTT

clone size: many
V gene: TRBV7-8
D gene: TRBD2
J gene: TRBJ2-7
CDR3 protein: CASSLDGGVLYEQYF
CDR3 DNA: TGTGCCAGCAGCTTAGACGGGGGGGTCCTCTACGAGCAGTACTTC

clone size: many
V gene: TRBV7-2
D gene: NA
J gene: TRBJ2-1
CDR3 protein: CASSFGRYNEQFF
CDR3 DNA: TGTGCCAGCAGCTTCGGCAGGTACAATGAGCAGTTCTTC

clone size: few
V gene: TRBV2
D gene: NA
J gene: TRBJ1-4
CDR3 protein: CAGAGTLGEKLFF
CDR3 DNA: TGTGCCGGGGCCGGGACCTTGGGCGAAAAACTGTTTTTT

clone size: NA
V gene: TRBV19
D gene: TRBD2
J gene: TRBJ2-7
CDR3 protein: CASSWTSGGSYEQYF
CDR3 DNA: TGTGCCAGTAGTTGGACTAGCGGGGGATCCTACGAGCAGTACTTC

clone size: few
V gene: TRBV20-1
D gene: NA
J gene: TRBJ1-1
CDR3 protein: CSAIDNSYEAFF
CDR3 DNA: TGCAGTGCGATTGACAATTCCTATGAAGCTTTCTTT

clone size: once
V gene: TRBV4-2
D gene: NA
J gene: TRBJ1-4
CDR3 protein: CASSPEGKEKLFF
CDR3 DNA: TGTGCCAGCAGCCCGGAGGGGAAGGAAAAACTGTTTTTT

clone size: NA
V gene: TRBV2
D gene: NA
J gene: TRBJ2-1
CDR3 protein: CASSVIEQFF
CDR3 DNA: TGTGCCAGCAGTGTTATTGAGCAGTTCTTC

clone size: NA
V gene: TRBV6-2/TRBV6-3
D gene: NA
J gene: TRBJ1-1
CDR3 protein: CASSSHLHGTEAFF
CDR3 DNA: TGTGCCAGCAGTTCCCACCTGCATGGGACTGAAGCTTTCTTT

clone size: NA
V gene: TRBV18
D gene: NA
J gene: TRBJ1-1
CDR3 protein: CASFRGGANTEAFF
CDR3 DNA: TGTGCCAGCTTCCGGGGGGGGGCGAACACTGAAGCTTTCTTT

clone size: NA
V gene: TRBV20-1
D gene: NA
J gene: TRBJ1-1
CDR3 protein: CSASTVVRRNTEAFF
CDR3 DNA: TGCAGTGCTAGTACAGTAGTACGCAGAAACACTGAAGCTTTCTTT

clone size: few
V gene: TRBV6-8
D gene: TRBD2
J gene: TRBJ2-7
CDR3 protein: CASSYRLAGGAEQYF
CDR3 DNA: TGTGCCAGCAGTTACCGTCTAGCGGGAGGAGCCGAGCAGTACTTC

clone size: many
V gene: TRBV6-1
D gene: NA
J gene: TRBJ1-5
CDR3 protein: CASSRDSNQPQHF
CDR3 DNA: TGTGCCAGCAGCCGGGACAGCAATCAGCCCCAGCATTTT

clone size: few
V gene: TRBV7-9
D gene: NA
J gene: TRBJ2-5
CDR3 protein: CASSPGLETQYF
CDR3 DNA: TGTGCCAGCAGCCCGGGGTTGGAGACCCAGTACTTC

clone size: NA
V gene: TRBV11-2
D gene: NA
J gene: TRBJ2-7
CDR3 protein: CASSPFPGEQYF
CDR3 DNA: TGTGCCAGCAGCCCTTTCCCCGGGGAGCAGTACTTC

clone size: few
V gene: TRBV14
D gene: NA
J gene: TRBJ2-5
CDR3 protein: CASSQGTKETQYF
CDR3 DNA: TGTGCCAGCAGCCAAGGGACGAAGGAGACCCAGTACTTC

clone size: few
V gene: TRBV10-3
D gene: NA
J gene: TRBJ1-4
CDR3 protein: CAISEAGTTNEKLFF
CDR3 DNA: TGTGCCATCAGTGAAGCCGGGACAACTAATGAAAAACTGTTTTTT

clone size: many
V gene: TRBV7-8
D gene: NA
J gene: TRBJ2-5
CDR3 protein: CASSAQGATQYF
CDR3 DNA: TGTGCCAGCAGCGCCCAGGGCGCGACCCAGTACTTC

clone size: few
V gene: TRBV6-6
D gene: NA
J gene: TRBJ1-5
CDR3 protein: CASMGAHPRF
CDR3 DNA: TGTGCCAGCATGGGGGCACACCCACGTTTT

clone size: once
V gene: TRBV6-1
D gene: TRBD1
J gene: TRBJ2-5
CDR3 protein: CAGSPGQGAWETQYF
CDR3 DNA: TGTGCCGGCTCCCCCGGCCAGGGGGCTTGGGAGACCCAGTACTTC

clone size: NA
V gene: TRBV15
D gene: TRBD2
J gene: TRBJ2-1
CDR3 protein: CATSRGSRELNEQFF
CDR3 DNA: TGTGCCACCAGCAGGGGGTCGCGGGAGCTTAATGAGCAGTTCTTC

clone size: many
V gene: TRBV6-2/TRBV6-3
D gene: NA
J gene: TRBJ2-5
CDR3 protein: CASSSPLDRPRETQYF
CDR3 DNA: TGTGCCAGCAGTTCCCCCCTCGACAGGCCCCGAGAGACCCAGTACTTC

clone size: many
V gene: TRBV7-2
D gene: TRBD1
J gene: TRBJ2-2
CDR3 protein: CASRQNRGITGELFF
CDR3 DNA: TGTGCCAGCAGACAAAACAGGGGGATCACCGGGGAGCTGTTTTTT

clone size: many
V gene: TRBV19
D gene: NA
J gene: TRBJ2-6
CDR3 protein: CASSGRGSGANVLTF
CDR3 DNA: TGTGCCAGTAGTGGGCGGGGATCTGGGGCCAACGTCCTGACTTTC

clone size: NA
V gene: TRBV5-4
D gene: NA
J gene: TRBJ2-7
CDR3 protein: CASSLANLPHEQYF
CDR3 DNA: TGTGCCAGCAGCTTGGCTAACCTGCCCCACGAGCAGTACTTC

clone size: once
V gene: TRBV20-1
D gene: TRBD1
J gene: TRBJ1-5
CDR3 protein: CSARALDRGRLSSNQPQHF
CDR3 DNA: TGCAGTGCTAGAGCCCTCGACAGGGGGCGGTTATCTAGCAATCAGCCCCAGCATTTT

clone size: few
V gene: TRBV7-9
D gene: TRBD2
J gene: TRBJ2-1
CDR3 protein: CASSQREYSSYNEQFF
CDR3 DNA: TGTGCCAGCAGCCAGCGGGAGTATAGCTCCTACAATGAGCAGTTCTTC

clone size: few
V gene: TRBV7-2
D gene: NA
J gene: TRBJ2-5
CDR3 protein: CASSLVRGKQETQYF
CDR3 DNA: TGTGCCAGCAGCTTAGTCAGAGGGAAACAAGAGACCCAGTACTTC

clone size: NA
V gene: TRBV6-6
D gene: TRBD1
J gene: TRBJ2-5
CDR3 protein: CASNTRDRGPETQYF
CDR3 DNA: TGTGCCAGCAACACCCGGGACAGGGGCCCCGAGACCCAGTACTTC

clone size: many
V gene: TRBV7-2
D gene: NA
J gene: TRBJ2-1
CDR3 protein: CASSRYSYNEQFF
CDR3 DNA: TGTGCCAGCAGCCGATACTCCTACAATGAGCAGTTCTTC

clone size: few
V gene: TRBV4-2
D gene: TRBD2
J gene: TRBJ2-7
CDR3 protein: CASSLETLAGGPYEQYF
CDR3 DNA: TGTGCCAGCAGCCTTGAAACCCTAGCGGGAGGGCCGTACGAGCAGTACTTC

clone size: many
V gene: TRBV12-3/TRBV12-4
D gene: NA
J gene: TRBJ1-1
CDR3 protein: CASSFKGRAVWTEAFF
CDR3 DNA: TGTGCCAGCAGTTTTAAGGGCAGGGCGGTATGGACTGAAGCTTTCTTT

clone size: NA
V gene: TRBV9
D gene: TRBD2
J gene: TRBJ2-1
CDR3 protein: CASSVASSGGIEQFF
CDR3 DNA: TGTGCCAGCAGCGTAGCGTCTAGCGGGGGTATTGAGCAGTTCTTC

clone size: NA
V gene: TRBV28
D gene: TRBD1
J gene: TRBJ1-5
CDR3 protein: CASRTQGGSGQPQHF
CDR3 DNA: TGTGCCAGCAGAACACAGGGGGGTTCGGGTCAGCCCCAGCATTTT

clone size: NA
V gene: TRBV4-1
D gene: NA
J gene: TRBJ1-1
CDR3 protein: CASSQERRMNTEAFF
CDR3 DNA: TGCGCCAGCAGCCAAGAACGACGGATGAACACTGAAGCTTTCTTT

clone size: NA
V gene: TRBV19
D gene: NA
J gene: TRBJ1-1
CDR3 protein: CASSNREGITEAFF
CDR3 DNA: TGTGCCAGTAGTAATCGGGAGGGAATCACTGAAGCTTTCTTT

clone size: NA
V gene: TRBV12-3/TRBV12-4
D gene: NA
J gene: TRBJ2-1
CDR3 protein: CASSLPSVRVGDEQFF
CDR3 DNA: TGTGCCAGCAGTCTCCCCTCCGTTCGGGTGGGGGATGAGCAGTTCTTC

clone size: many
V gene: TRBV7-2
D gene: NA
J gene: TRBJ2-2
CDR3 protein: CALLDRTNTGELFF
CDR3 DNA: TGTGCCTTATTAGACCGAACCAACACCGGGGAGCTGTTTTTT